This T cell receptor beta chain is from a study of cytomegalovirus exposure and HLA in healthy donors. Comments on this clone: Its antigen is not known.

PCR used 60 Vbeta primers and 13 Jbeta primers. Produced via immunoSEQ multiplex PCR; TCRdb's table is partial and in-frame only. The sample contains fewer than 120,000 clones, about three quarters of which appear only once. This CDR3 region has 15 residues. Germline V gene sequence: CDR1 GTSNPN, CDR2 SVGIG (reference sequence). Points from the study as a whole: Investigators reported some 150 TCR beta chains as tied to cytomegalovirus.

This receptor was taken from a woman aged 25-40 years in good health and CMV-seronegative. The V gene is TRBV30, the J gene TRBJ1-1, with 8 bases identical to TRBD1. What was sequenced was PBMCs. The CDR3 DNA reads as TGTGCTTCAACTCCCGGACAGGGACTGGACACTGAAGCTTTCTTT. Translating gives CASTPGQGLDTEAFF.